Sequencing of this T cell receptor beta chain was carried out in a study of T cell responses to AZD1222 COVID-19 vaccine (dated by TCRdb to the early 2020s). Regarding the research as a whole: AZD1222 recipients whose second dose came at about 4 weeks and those whose second dose came at about 12 weeks were combined into one group, since spike-specific TCR depth and breadth did not differ between the two schedules. A total of just over 230 trial participants underwent TCR sequencing, of whom about 210 had received two doses of AZD1222 and around 25 had received two doses of the MenACWY control vaccine. Trial participants were enrolled by age into 18-55, 56-69 and 70-plus year subgroups, with roughly 160, 29 and 62 TCR-sequenced participants respectively.

The time point label, as the study defines it: baseline before first vaccination. Vaccinee samples came from UK trials COV001 and COV002, including a single-blind randomized controlled phase 2/3 trial of AZD1222 (ChAdOx1 nCoV-19) in healthy adults. For TCRbeta chain sequencing, PBMC samples were collected from trial participants at day 0 and at day 28 after the second dose. The CDR3 regions of human TCRbeta chains were subjected to immunosequencing. Per the source publication's procedure: TCRs in the repertoires were compared against a reference library of SARS-CoV-2-specific TCRs that had been generated with the MIRA antigen-specificity platform. Breadth was defined as the fraction of unique TCRs that were SARS-CoV-2-associated. Depth was defined as the fraction of total T cells that were SARS-CoV-2-associated. Each spike-specific TCR was assigned to its reactive spike region and to a CD4 or CD8 class using the MIRA data. Log10-transformed breadth and depth values were compared by one-way ANOVA with Sidak's multiple comparisons tests. Drawn from immuneACCESS, this table holds only the in-frame rearrangements with V and J called that TCRdb kept. Clones are partly lost; checked studies trace under half to an unresolved V gene and leave the rest unexplained. That table gives V, J and clone size, and the DNA gave D and trimming. This sample holds tens of thousands of clones; more than 80% were observed only once. The leading ten clones occupy 4.5% to 6% of the sample.

Of note for this clone: This receptor's antigen is unknown. Base qualities were left out, and no much larger clone turns up one base away.

Broader findings and caveats from the paper: Participants were mostly white British and included more females than males, and it was suggested by the authors that clonal diversity may have been underestimated. Because no day 14 peak-response samples were available, repertoires were characterized only after the peak T cell response. Vaccine-associated CD4 TCRs spanned the whole spike protein, with dominant responses in regions 160-218 and 743-854. The 56-69-year group was small, and its depth increase did not reach significance, likely because of low power. After two AZD1222 doses, spike-specific TCR breadth and depth were significantly higher than at day 0 and than in MenACWY recipients. Conclusions about previously exposed vaccinees are limited, since just a handful of AZD1222 recipients were seropositive for SARS-CoV-2 at baseline. Reportedly, almost half of the unique spike-specific TCRs recognized epitopes lying outside the regions that are mutated in the B.1.351 and B.1.1.7 variants.

The germline V gene (reference sequence) sets CDR1 to MNHEY and CDR2 to SMNVEV. The CDR3, cysteine through phenylalanine, is 11 amino acids long. The CDR3 DNA has 33 bases and is translated from base 1. V is shortened by 3 bases, J by 8 bases, and the region joining them spans 4 bases. Sample: peripheral blood, taken on day 0 of AZD1222 vaccination. The TCR originated in an adult in good health. The V and J genes are TRBV27 and TRBJ2-2; no confident D gene assignment can be made. At the DNA level, the sequence is TGTGCCAGCAGTTTTAATGGGGAGCTGTTTTTT. Its translation is CASSFNGELFF.